The 20 T cell receptor beta chains in this list originate from one sample, sequenced in a study of blood T cell repertoires in COVID-19. The method was immunoSEQ multiplex PCR; TCRdb's version includes in-frame clones alone and lacks a portion of them. The sample shows about 11,000 clones, about 70% of them seen only once. Sequenced input: peripheral blood. The receptors were gathered from a man aged 60 to 69 with COVID-19, enrolled during active disease.

The chain combines TRBV24-1 with TRBJ2-3; D perhaps matches TRBD2 (6 bases). Germline V lookup: CDR1 KGHDR, CDR2 SFDVKD. This CDR3 region has 16 residues. Trimming took 2 bases from V and 0 from J, leaving 11 bases between them. CDR3 sequence reads: CATSDWSGDSTDTQYF. The CDR3 nucleotides are TGTGCCACCAGTGATTGGTCGGGGGATAGCACAGATACGCAGTATTTT.

Regarding this clone: This sample also contains other DNA sequences that code for the same CDR3. CDR3 bases: TGTGCCAGCAGTCAATACCGGGTAGCGATGGAAGTAGATACGCAGTATTTT. Translating it yields CASSQYRVAMEVDTQYF. The genes are TRBV3-1 (or the pseudogene TRBV3-2) and TRBJ2-3; tentatively, D is TRBD2 (5 bases). The V end lost 6 bases, the J end lost 5 bases, and 24 bases lay between the germline ends. This CDR3 is 17 amino acids long. Germline V gene data show CDR1 as LGHDT and CDR2 as YNNKEL (reference sequence).

The chain recombines TRBV19 with TRBJ2-1, with a weak D call TRBD2 (6 bases). Per the germline V gene, CDR1 is LNHDA and CDR2 is SQIVND (reference sequence). V gave up 7 bases and J gave up 8 bases, with 15 bases separating them. This CDR3 region has 13 residues. Written as DNA, the CDR3 is TGTGCCAGTAACACCCTGGAGGGTCATGAGCAGTTCTTC. Its translation is CASNTLEGHEQFF.

The rearrangement links TRBV11-3 to TRBJ1-3; TRBD1 matches 7 bases. Germline loops: CDR1 SGHNT, CDR2 YENEEA. The CDR3 has 15 amino acids. J was trimmed by 3 bases and V by 2 bases; bases with no gene match: 4. The CDR3 DNA is TGTGCCAGCAGCTTAAAGGGGGCGGATGGAAACACCATATATTTT. It codes for CASSLKGADGNTIYF.

This clone was observed a few times. The chain couples TRBV28 to TRBJ1-1, with unresolved D. Deletions cut 2 bases from V and 6 bases from J, with 10 bases between. CDR3 length: 13 residues. Germline lookup yields CDR1 MDHEN and CDR2 SYDVKM. In DNA, the CDR3 is TGTGCCAGCAGTTTAGGAGGGTTCCCTGAAGCTTTCTTT. Its protein is CASSLGGFPEAFF.

This clone was observed a single time. The chain carries TRBV2 and TRBJ1-6; 7 nucleotides agree with TRBD1. V trimming: 7 bases; J trimming: 14 bases; junction bases outside the gene matches: 14. Germline V gene lookup returns CDR1 SNHLY and CDR2 FYNNEI. The CDR3 runs to 14 residues. CDR3 in amino acids: CASNPGTVGRALHF. CDR3 DNA: TGTGCCAGCAACCCCGGGACAGTTGGGAGAGCCCTCCACTTT.

Sample share makes this clone medium-sized. The J gene is TRBJ1-1, the V gene TRBV5-1, with 9 bases that match TRBD1. J lost 5 bases, V lost 2 bases, and 4 bases had no gene match. The CDR3 has 14 amino acids. Germline values: CDR1 SGHRS, CDR2 YFSETQ. The CDR3, as DNA: TGCGCCAGCAGCTTTGGACAGGGGACTACTGAAGCTTTCTTT. Encoded protein: CASSFGQGTTEAFF.

This chain joins TRBV12-5 and TRBJ2-7, with TRBD2 matching over 7 bases. V lost 0 bases to trimming and J lost 4 bases; unmatched junction nucleotides: 9. Per the germline V gene, CDR1 is LGHNT and CDR2 is FRNRAP. The length of the CDR3 is 16 residues. The CDR3 protein is CASGLVAGSGRYEQYF. The CDR3 DNA follows: TGTGCTAGTGGTTTGGTAGCGGGATCAGGAAGATACGAGCAGTACTTC. Full variable domain (rest looked up from reference TRBV12-5 and TRBJ2-7): DARVTQTPRHKVTEMGQEVTMRCQPILGHNTVFWYRQTMMQGLELLAYFRNRAPLDDSGMPKDRFSAEMPDATLATLKIQPSEPRDSAVYFCASGLVAGSGRYEQYFGPGTRLTVT.

In this sample, this clone turned up a few times. The chain carries TRBV7-3 and TRBJ1-2; D is uncertain. The germline V gene has CDR1 SGHTA and CDR2 FQGTGA. V shed 5 bases and J shed 4 bases, with 14 bases lying between them. This CDR3 spans 14 amino acids. This CDR3 reads CASSKHSGAYGYTF. The CDR3, as DNA: TGTGCCAGCAGCAAACACAGCGGAGCCTATGGCTACACCTTC.

The sample holds a few counts of this clone. The V and J genes are TRBV18 and TRBJ1-1, with TRBD1 identical over 7 bases. The CDR3 has 14 residues. The germline V gene encodes CDR1 KGHSH and CDR2 LQKENI. V lost 3 bases, J lost 3 bases, and 4 bases stayed unmatched. This CDR3 reads CASSPARGDTEAFF. The CDR3 coding sequence is TGTGCCAGCTCACCGGCCAGGGGGGACACTGAAGCTTTCTTT.

The chain couples TRBV19 to TRBJ1-5; unclear D gene. The CDR3 contains 12 residues. Looked up from germline, CDR1 is LNHDA and CDR2 is SQIVND (reference sequence). The V and J ends lost 4 bases and 7 bases respectively, with 8 bases between them. Here the CDR3 DNA reads TGTGCCAGTAGTAAGGTGGGCCAGCCCCAGCATTTT. Translating it yields CASSKVGQPQHF.

The genes are TRBV5-1 and TRBJ2-6; TRBD1 is a possible D gene (6 bases). Germline V gene data show CDR1 as SGHRS and CDR2 as YFSETQ. The CDR3 totals 17 residues. V lost 5 bases to trimming and J lost 2 bases, with 17 bases between them. The chain's CDR3 is CASSFQGIGTGANVLTF. In DNA form, the CDR3 reads TGCGCCAGCAGTTTTCAGGGGATAGGGACTGGGGCCAACGTCCTGACTTTC.

V is TRBV18 and J is TRBJ1-6, with D possibly matching TRBD1 (6 bases). Germline V lookup: CDR1 KGHSH, CDR2 LQKENI. Deletions cut 6 bases from V and 4 bases from J, with 10 bases between. This CDR3 is 14 amino acids long. The CDR3 DNA reads as TGTGCCAGCTCGCCGGACAGTTATAATTCACCCCTCCACTTT. It yields the protein CASSPDSYNSPLHF.

The chain recombines TRBV11-3 with TRBJ2-5, with D perhaps matching TRBD2 (5 bases). Trimming shortened V by 5 bases and J by 4 bases, and 17 bases separated the two germline ends. The CDR3 runs to 15 residues. Germline CDR1 reads SGHNT; CDR2 reads YENEEA. CDR3 sequence (DNA): TGTGCCAGCAGCCCCTGGGGAGTGTCTCCAGAGACCCAGTACTTC. This codes for CASSPWGVSPETQYF.

The chain joins TRBV19 to TRBJ1-1, with TRBD1 identical over 8 bases. This CDR3 is built from 16 residues. CDR1 is LNHDA and CDR2 is SQIVND in the germline V gene (reference sequence). J gave up 6 bases and V 0 bases, and 9 bases lay outside the gene matches. In DNA, the CDR3 is TGTGCCAGTAGTATAGAACAGGGGGATCATGGGCCTGAAGCTTTCTTT. This gives the protein CASSIEQGDHGPEAFF.

As DNA, the CDR3 is TGTGCCAGCAGCACCACACCCTCACCCCTCCACTTT. Its translation is CASSTTPSPLHF. The rearrangement uses TRBV7-2 and TRBJ1-6; D is undetermined. The CDR3 contains 12 residues. Germline loops: CDR1 SGHTA, CDR2 FQGNSA. V shed 5 bases and J shed 10 bases, with 9 bases lying between them.

The genes are TRBV6-4 and TRBJ1-1, with D possibly matching TRBD1 (5 bases). The germline V gene has CDR1 MRHNA and CDR2 SNTAGT. With 3 bases removed from V and 1 base from J, the gap between germline ends came to 6 bases. The CDR3 has 13 residues. The CDR3 DNA is TGTGCCAGCAGTGAACAGGAGAACACTGAAGCTTTCTTT. Residues: CASSEQENTEAFF.

This sequence joins TRBV18 and TRBJ2-7, with D possibly TRBD1 on 6 matching bases. The CDR3 is made up of 14 amino acids. The V and J ends lost 2 bases and 3 bases respectively, with 11 bases between them. The germline V gene has CDR1 KGHSH and CDR2 LQKENI. The CDR3 protein is CASSPNVGGYEQYV. Written as DNA, the CDR3 is TGTGCCAGCTCACCAAATGTAGGGGGCTACGAGCAGTACGTC.

V is TRBV7-3 and J is TRBJ2-1, with D perhaps TRBD2 (6 bases). The CDR3 runs to 19 residues. From germline, CDR1 is SGHTA and CDR2 FQGTGA. The germline V and J ends were trimmed by 6 bases and 0 bases, with 24 bases remaining between them. This chain's CDR3 is CASSSRHAGIRSSYNEQFF. CDR3 nucleotides: TGTGCCAGCAGTTCCCGACACGCGGGGATTCGAAGCTCCTACAATGAGCAGTTCTTC.

By share of the sample, this clone is medium-sized. The CDR3 sequence: CASSDRGPTQPQHF. CDR3 nucleotides: TGTGCCAGCAGTGACAGGGGACCCACTCAGCCCCAGCATTTT. V is TRBV2 and J is TRBJ1-5; maybe TRBD1 (6 bases). Germline-derived CDR1 and CDR2 are SNHLY and FYNNEI. This CDR3 region has 14 residues. Trimming took off 3 bases at V and 6 bases at J, with 12 bases between the two ends.